The 13 T cell receptor beta chains below were found in one sample sequenced in a study of shared clonotypes between healthy human individuals. TCRdb's table, derived via immunoSEQ multiplex PCR, lists solely in-frame clones and lacks some. Of around 500,000 clones listed, less than 80% were seen once; the top ten hold 10% to 15%. The source material was PBMCs. These TCRs come from a woman aged 40-49 years in good health. Some clones in this sample may be carry-over from other donors' samples.

CDR3 DNA: TGTGCCAGCAGTTTCGCCAGGGCAAATCAGCCCCAGCATTTT. Translating it yields CASSFARANQPQHF. The chain has TRBV27 and TRBJ1-5; the D gene is possibly TRBD1 (5 bases). This CDR3 has 14 amino acids. Germline V gives CDR1 MNHEY, CDR2 SMNVEV (reference sequence). The ends were cut back, 3 bases at V and 4 bases at J, with 10 bases in the middle.

The chain uses TRBV27 and TRBJ2-1; 8 bases align to TRBD2. Germline values: CDR1 MNHEY, CDR2 SMNVEV (reference sequence). V shed 2 bases, J shed 6 bases, and the junction held 12 bases outside the gene matches. CDR3 length: 17 residues. The CDR3 is CASSLGRSGGVSNEQFF. The CDR3 DNA follows: TGTGCCAGCAGTTTAGGACGGTCCGGGGGGGTTTCCAATGAGCAGTTCTTC.

The chain combines TRBV6-1 with TRBJ1-2; D unclear. The CDR3 runs 13 residues. V was trimmed by 7 bases and J by 3 bases, leaving 12 bases between them. Germline V gives CDR1 MNHNS, CDR2 SASEGT. CDR3 nucleotides: TGTGCCAGCATAAGGGTCGAGGACTATGGCTACACCTTC. The encoded protein is CASIRVEDYGYTF.

V is TRBV21-1 and J is TRBJ1-5; the D call in the table, TRBD1, was not verified against the DNA. TRBV21-1 is given as a pseudogene. This CDR3 is 16 amino acids long. CDR3 region: CASSRGDRANNQPQHF. In DNA, the CDR3 is TGTGCCAGCAGCAGAGGGGACAGGGCTAACAATCAGCCCCAGCATTTT.

The chain employs TRBV5-8 and TRBJ2-3; 8 bases agree with TRBD2. The CDR3 covers 16 residues. Germline assignment: CDR1 SGHTS and CDR2 YDEGEE. Germline trimming cut 3 bases from V and 4 bases from J; bases unmatched to any gene: 10. Here the CDR3 reads CASSSQGLVIADTQYF. The CDR3 region has the DNA TGTGCCAGCAGCTCTCAGGGACTAGTGATCGCAGATACGCAGTATTTT.

Points on this clone: Since a much larger clone is just one base distant, this may be a read error. The chain uses TRBV7-2 and TRBJ1-4, with D perhaps TRBD1 (5 bases). Germline CDR1 is SGHTA and CDR2 is FQGNSA. This CDR3 region has 13 residues. CDR3 protein: CASSPDRREKLCF. The DNA for the CDR3 is TGTGCCAGCAGCCCCGACAGACGCGAAAAACTGTGTTTT.

The chain joins TRBV18 to TRBJ2-5; D is tentatively TRBD1 or TRBD2 (5 bases each). The CDR3 loop spans 14 amino acids. V was trimmed by 4 bases and J by 1 base, leaving 10 bases between them. Germline values: CDR1 KGHSH, CDR2 LQKENI. This chain's CDR3 is CASSRGARQETQYF. The DNA of the CDR3 is TGTGCCAGCTCACGAGGGGCTCGCCAAGAGACCCAGTACTTC.

The chain couples TRBV29-1 to TRBJ2-5; 9 bases match TRBD1. The CDR3 is made up of 13 amino acids. With V trimmed by 7 bases and J by 4 bases, 7 bases remained unmatched. CDR1 is SQVTM, CDR2 ANQGSEA, per germline. CDR3 sequence: CSAGTGKRETQYF. The CDR3 nucleotides are TGCAGCGCCGGGACAGGGAAACGAGAGACCCAGTACTTC.

The rearrangement joins TRBV7-9 to TRBJ2-3, with TRBD2 identical over 11 bases. V shed 5 bases and J 4 bases; nucleotides not matched to a gene: 14. Germline loops: CDR1 SEHNR, CDR2 FQNEAQ (reference sequence). The CDR3 contains 18 residues. The CDR3 DNA reads as TGTGCCAGCAGCCCCCTCCCGGAGGGACTAGCGGCAGCAGATACGCAGTATTTT. It translates to CASSPLPEGLAAADTQYF.

CDR3 sequence (DNA): TGTGCCAGCAGCGGTGGATCAAACTCCTATAATTCACCCCTCCACTTT. The encoded protein is CASSGGSNSYNSPLHF. V gene TRBV5-5 combines with J gene TRBJ1-6; D is unclear. The CDR3 length is 16 residues. Germline V gene sequence: CDR1 SGHKS, CDR2 YYEKEE (reference sequence). V lost 4 bases and J lost 0, with 11 bases in between.

Concerning this clone: Other DNA sequences of this sample code for an identical CDR3. This CDR3 reads CSAEDRGMNTEAFF. The CDR3 DNA sequence: TGCAGTGCTGAAGACAGGGGAATGAACACTGAAGCTTTCTTT. The chain has TRBV29-1 and TRBJ1-1, with 8 positions matching TRBD1. CDR1 is SQVTM and CDR2 is ANQGSEA in the germline V gene. This CDR3 is built from 14 residues.

The chain carries TRBV11-3 and TRBJ2-7; the match to TRBD1 covers 10 bases. The CDR3 contains 16 residues. Losses at the gene ends were 1 base for V and 0 bases for J; bases not matched to a gene: 3. The germline gives CDR1 SGHNT, CDR2 YENEEA. The CDR3 spells CASSLVGTGVSYEQYF. In nucleotides, the CDR3 is TGTGCCAGCAGCTTAGTTGGGACAGGGGTCTCCTACGAGCAGTACTTC.

This rearrangement joins TRBV7-9 to TRBJ1-4, with 8 bases fitting TRBD1. The CDR3 consists of 15 residues. V dropped 5 bases and J dropped 8; count of bases not matched to a gene: 10. CDR1 and CDR2 from the germline V gene are SEHNR and FQNEAQ (reference sequence). The CDR3 DNA reads as TGTGCCAGCAGCGGGACAGGCCGGGTTGGGGAAAAACTGTTTTTT. Translating it yields CASSGTGRVGEKLFF.